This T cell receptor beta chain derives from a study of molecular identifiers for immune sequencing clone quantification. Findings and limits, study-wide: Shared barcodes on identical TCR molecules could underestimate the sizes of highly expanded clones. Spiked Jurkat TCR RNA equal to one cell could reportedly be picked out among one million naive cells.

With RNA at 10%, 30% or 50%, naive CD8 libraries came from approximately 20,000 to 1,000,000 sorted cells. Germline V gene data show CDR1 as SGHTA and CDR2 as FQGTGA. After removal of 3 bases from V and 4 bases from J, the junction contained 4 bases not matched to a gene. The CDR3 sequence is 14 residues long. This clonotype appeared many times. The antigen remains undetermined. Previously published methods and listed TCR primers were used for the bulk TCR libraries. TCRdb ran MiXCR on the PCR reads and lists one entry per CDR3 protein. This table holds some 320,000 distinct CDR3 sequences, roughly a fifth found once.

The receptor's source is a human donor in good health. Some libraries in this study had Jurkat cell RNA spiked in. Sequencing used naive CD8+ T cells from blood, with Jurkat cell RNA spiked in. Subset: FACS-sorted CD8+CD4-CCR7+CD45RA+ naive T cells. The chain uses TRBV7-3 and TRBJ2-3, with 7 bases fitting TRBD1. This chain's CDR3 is CASSLTGFSDTQYF. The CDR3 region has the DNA TGTGCCAGCAGCTTGACAGGGTTTTCAGATACGCAGTATTTT.